This T cell receptor beta chain comes out of a study of early T cells in non-severe SARS-CoV-2 infection. In the study overall: Sequencing used unsorted whole-blood bulk RNA, so chains lack pairing. Broader study findings: Anti-spike CD8 responses were favored by VDJdb matching, which missed private and CD4 specificities.

Germline assignment: CDR1 SGHVS and CDR2 FQNEAQ. Trimming cost V 4 bases and J 7 bases, with 16 bases left between them. CDR3 size: 14 residues. Unique molecular identifiers (one per individual cDNA molecule) were attached. One entry per CDR3 protein, called by TCRdb with MiXCR from the 5' RACE reads. The sample contains about 60,000 distinct CDR3 sequences, roughly 5.9% of which appear only once. This clonotype was counted at least ten times. Its antigen is unknown. This receptor was identified in an adult who was a healthcare worker with PCR-confirmed SARS-CoV-2 infection or an uninfected control (not recorded which). Sequenced material: whole blood. V usage is TRBV7-8 and J usage is TRBJ1-1, with D perhaps TRBD1 (5 bases). The CDR3 nucleotides read TGTGCCAGCAGCTCGCCAGTATCTGGGGGTGAAGCTTTCTTT. Translation gives CASSSPVSGGEAFF.